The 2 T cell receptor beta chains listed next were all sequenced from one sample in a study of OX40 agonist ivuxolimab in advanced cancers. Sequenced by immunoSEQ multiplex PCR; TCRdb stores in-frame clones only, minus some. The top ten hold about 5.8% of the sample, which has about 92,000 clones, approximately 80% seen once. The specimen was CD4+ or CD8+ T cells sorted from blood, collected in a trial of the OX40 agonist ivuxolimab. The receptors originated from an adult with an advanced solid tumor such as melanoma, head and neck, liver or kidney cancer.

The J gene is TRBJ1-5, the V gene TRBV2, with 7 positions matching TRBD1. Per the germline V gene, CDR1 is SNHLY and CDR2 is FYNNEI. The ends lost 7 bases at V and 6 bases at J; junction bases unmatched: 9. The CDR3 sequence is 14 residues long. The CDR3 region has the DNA TGTGCCAGCAACGACGACAGGGCAGGTCAGCCCCAGCATTTT. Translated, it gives CASNDDRAGQPQHF.

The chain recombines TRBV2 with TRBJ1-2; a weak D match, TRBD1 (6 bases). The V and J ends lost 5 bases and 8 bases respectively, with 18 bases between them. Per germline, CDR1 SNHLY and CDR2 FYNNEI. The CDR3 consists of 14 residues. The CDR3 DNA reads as TGTGCCAGCAGTCCCCAGGGGCCGTTGAGGGGCTACACCTTC. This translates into CASSPQGPLRGYTF.